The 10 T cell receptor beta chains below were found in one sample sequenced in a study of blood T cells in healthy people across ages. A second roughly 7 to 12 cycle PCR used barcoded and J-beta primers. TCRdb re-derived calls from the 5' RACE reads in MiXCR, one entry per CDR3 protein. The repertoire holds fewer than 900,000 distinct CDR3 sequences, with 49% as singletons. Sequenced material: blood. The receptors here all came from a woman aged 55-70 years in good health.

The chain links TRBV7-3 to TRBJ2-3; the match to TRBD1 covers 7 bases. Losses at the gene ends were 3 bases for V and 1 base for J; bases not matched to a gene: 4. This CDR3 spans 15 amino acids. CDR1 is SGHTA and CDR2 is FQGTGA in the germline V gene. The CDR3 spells CASSFRGIRTDTQYF. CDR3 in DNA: TGTGCCAGCAGCTTCAGGGGGATTCGCACAGATACGCAGTATTTT.

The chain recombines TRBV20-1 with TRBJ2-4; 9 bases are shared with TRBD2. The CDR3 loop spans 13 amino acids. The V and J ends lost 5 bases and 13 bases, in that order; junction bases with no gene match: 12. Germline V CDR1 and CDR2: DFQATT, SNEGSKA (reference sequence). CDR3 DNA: TGCAGTGCTGGCGGGAGGGCCACACGGGAGCAGTACTTC. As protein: CSAGGRATREQYF.

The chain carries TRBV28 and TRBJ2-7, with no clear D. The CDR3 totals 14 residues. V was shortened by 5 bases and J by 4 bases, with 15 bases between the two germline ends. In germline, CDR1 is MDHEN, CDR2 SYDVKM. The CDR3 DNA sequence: TGTGCCAGCAGTCCCCCGTACAGAGAGTACGAGCAGTACTTC. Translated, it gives CASSPPYREYEQYF. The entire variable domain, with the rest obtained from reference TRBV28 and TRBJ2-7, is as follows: DVKVTQSSRYLVKRTGEKVFLECVQDMDHENMFWYRQDPGLGLRLIYFSYDVKMKEKGDIPEGYSVSREKKERFSLILESASTNQTSMYLCASSPPYREYEQYFGPGTRLTVT.

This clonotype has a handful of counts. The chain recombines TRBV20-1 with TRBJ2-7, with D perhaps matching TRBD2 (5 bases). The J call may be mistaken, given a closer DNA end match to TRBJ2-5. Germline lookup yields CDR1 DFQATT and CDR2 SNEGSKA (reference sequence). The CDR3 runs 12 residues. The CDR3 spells CSAGLSVETQYF. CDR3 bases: TGCAGTGCCGGCCTTAGCGTAGAGACCCAGTACTTC.

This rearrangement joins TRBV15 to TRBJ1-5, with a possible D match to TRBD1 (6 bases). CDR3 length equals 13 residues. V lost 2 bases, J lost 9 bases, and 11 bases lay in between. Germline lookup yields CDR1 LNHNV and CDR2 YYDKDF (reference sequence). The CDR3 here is CATSRQDRSPQHF. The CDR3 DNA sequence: TGTGCCACCAGCAGACAAGACAGGTCGCCCCAGCATTTT.

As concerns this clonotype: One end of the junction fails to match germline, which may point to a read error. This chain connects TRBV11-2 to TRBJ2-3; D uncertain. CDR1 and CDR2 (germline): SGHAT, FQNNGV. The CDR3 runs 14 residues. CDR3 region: CASSLDGSTDAQYF. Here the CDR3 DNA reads TGTGCCAGCAGCTTAGATGGCAGCACAGATGCGCAGTATTTT.

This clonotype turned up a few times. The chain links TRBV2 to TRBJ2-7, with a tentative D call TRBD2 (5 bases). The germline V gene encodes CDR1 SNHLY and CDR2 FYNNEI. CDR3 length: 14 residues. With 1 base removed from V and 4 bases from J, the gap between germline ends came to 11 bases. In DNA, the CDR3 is TGTGCCAGCAGTGAAGGCGGAGGAGGATACGAGCAGTACTTC. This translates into CASSEGGGGYEQYF.

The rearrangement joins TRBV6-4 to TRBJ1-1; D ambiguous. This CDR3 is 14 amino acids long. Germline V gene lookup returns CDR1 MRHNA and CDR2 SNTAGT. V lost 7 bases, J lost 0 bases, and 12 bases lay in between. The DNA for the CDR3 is TGTGCCAGCACCGAATGTAGGATGAACACTGAAGCTTTCTTT. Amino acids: CASTECRMNTEAFF.

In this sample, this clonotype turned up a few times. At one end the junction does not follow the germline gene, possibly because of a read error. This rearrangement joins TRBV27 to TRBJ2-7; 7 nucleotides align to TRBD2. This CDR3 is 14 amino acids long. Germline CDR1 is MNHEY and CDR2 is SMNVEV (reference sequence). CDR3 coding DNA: TGTGCCAGCAGTCTATCCACTAGCGCCTACGAGCAGTACTTC. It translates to CASSLSTSAYEQYF.

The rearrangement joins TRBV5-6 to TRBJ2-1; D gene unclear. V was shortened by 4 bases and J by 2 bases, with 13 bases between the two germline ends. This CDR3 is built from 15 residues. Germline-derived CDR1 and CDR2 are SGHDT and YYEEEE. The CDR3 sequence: CASSPYGTAYNEQFF. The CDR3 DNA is TGTGCCAGCAGCCCCTACGGAACCGCCTACAATGAGCAGTTCTTC. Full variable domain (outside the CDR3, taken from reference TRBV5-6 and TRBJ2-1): DAGVTQSPTHLIKTRGQQVTLRCSPKSGHDTVSWYQQALGQGPQFIFQYYEEEERQRGNFPDRFSGHQFPNYSSELNVNALLLGDSALYLCASSPYGTAYNEQFFGPGTRLTVL.